This TCR beta chain was documented in a study of blood T cells in healthy people across ages. V gave up 6 bases and J gave up 7 bases; unmatched junction bases: 3. This CDR3 comprises 14 residues. Germline assignment: CDR1 DFQATT and CDR2 SNEGSKA (reference sequence). Sample-barcoded 5' priming and a J-beta primer mix drove a second PCR of about 7 to 12 cycles. In TCRdb, the 5' RACE reads were re-called with MiXCR into one record per CDR3 protein. This sample carries over 1.5 million distinct CDR3 sequences, around 48% of them seen once, and the ten largest clones take over 2%. What was sequenced was blood. The clonotype was recovered from a woman in her thirties or forties in good health. The chain recombines TRBV20-1 with TRBJ2-1, with 16 bases lining up with TRBD2. In DNA form, the CDR3 reads TGCAGTGCCGCGGGACTAGCGGGGGGGAATGAGCAGTTCTTC. It translates to CSAAGLAGGNEQFF.